The 24 T cell receptor beta chains below were found in one sample sequenced in a study of T cell repertoires in cytomegalovirus infection. MiXCR was run by TCRdb on the reads, yielding one entry per CDR3 protein. Among 90,000 to 120,000 distinct CDR3 sequences, less than 55% were seen once, and the ten largest hold about two thirds. The antigens for these receptors are not known. The sample consisted of CD8+ T cells from cultured PBMCs, taken from culture after CMV antigen stimulation. The source of these receptors is a human donor in good health (CMV status not recorded). Some clones in this sample may be carry-over from other donors' samples.

The sample holds a few counts of this clonotype. This chain uses TRBV7-9 with TRBJ2-3; 10 bases match TRBD2. Trimming took 3 bases from V and 2 from J; bases not matched to a gene: 2. CDR3 length: 15 amino acids. CDR1 is SEHNR and CDR2 is FQNEAQ in the germline V gene (reference sequence). CDR3 sequence (DNA): TGTGCCAGCAGCTTTAGCGGGGGGACCACAGATACGCAGTATTTT. This gives the protein CASSFSGGTTDTQYF.

This clonotype has a count of ten or more. The chain carries TRBV12-3 or TRBV12-4 and TRBJ2-1; 7 bases map to TRBD1. The trim removed 6 bases at V and 7 bases at J, leaving 12 bases unmatched. There are 15 residues in the CDR3. The CDR3 sequence is CASRGNDRVWNEQFF. The DNA of the CDR3 is TGTGCCAGCAGGGGCAACGACAGGGTTTGGAATGAGCAGTTCTTC.

Note on this clonotype: Sequence at one end of the junction differs from germline and may be a read error. The V call is TRBV12-3 or TRBV12-4, the J call TRBJ2-1; D is uncertain. CDR3 size: 13 residues. The CDR3 bases are TGTGCCAGCAGTTTGGGCGGCTACGATGAGCAGTTCTTC. Its translation is CASSLGGYDEQFF.

This clonotype came up many times. The chain has TRBV7-6 and TRBJ2-1; tentatively, D is TRBD1 or TRBD2 (6 bases each). The germline gives CDR1 SGHVS, CDR2 FNYEAQ. With 0 bases removed from V and 9 bases from J, the gap between germline ends came to 15 bases. The CDR3 runs to 15 residues. The DNA for the CDR3 is TGTGCCAGCAGCTTAGCTGGGGGGCCCCCTAGTGAGCAGTTCTTC. Protein: CASSLAGGPPSEQFF.

A few counts support this clonotype. The chain recombines TRBV19 with TRBJ2-3, with D unresolved. With 2 bases removed from V and 0 bases from J, the gap between germline ends came to 3 bases. Germline loops: CDR1 LNHDA, CDR2 SQIVND (reference sequence). This CDR3 is 13 amino acids long. CDR3 in DNA: TGTGCCAGTAGTATATGGAGCACAGATACGCAGTATTTT. It is translated as CASSIWSTDTQYF.

This clonotype was seen a single time. The rearrangement uses TRBV28 and TRBJ2-3; weak D call: TRBD1 (6 bases). The CDR3 length is 18 residues. Germline V gives CDR1 MDHEN, CDR2 SYDVKM. V lost 2 bases to trimming and J lost 2 bases, with 20 bases between them. CDR3 residues: CASSLPTKWTDNTDTQYF. DNA of the CDR3: TGTGCCAGCAGTTTACCTACAAAATGGACAGACAACACAGATACGCAGTATTTT.

The chain employs TRBV7-2 and TRBJ2-5; D is perhaps TRBD2 (6 bases). CDR3 length equals 15 residues. The germline CDR1 and CDR2 sequences are SGHTA and FQGNSA. Trimming removed 4 bases from V and 4 bases from J, with 16 bases in between. This CDR3 reads CASSSGPGRLETQYF. For the CDR3, the DNA is TGTGCCAGCAGCTCGGGACCAGGGAGGCTAGAGACCCAGTACTTC.

This clonotype was seen only a few times. The DNA for the CDR3 is TGTGCCAGCACCCTGGGCGGGGGGGCCTTAGATACGCAGTATTTT. Its translation is CASTLGGGALDTQYF. V and J are TRBV12-3 or TRBV12-4 and TRBJ2-3, with 9 bases aligning to TRBD2. V lost 7 bases and J lost 5; bases outside the gene matches: 10. The CDR3 spans 15 residues.

In nucleotides, the CDR3 is TGCAGTGCTAGAGATTTTCGACAGTCTAATGAAAAACTGTTTTTT. It specifies CSARDFRQSNEKLFF. The chain joins TRBV20-1 to TRBJ1-4; perhaps TRBD1 as D (5 bases). V lost 0 bases, J lost 3 bases, and 11 bases lay in between. The CDR3 covers 15 residues. CDR1 is DFQATT and CDR2 is SNEGSKA in the germline V gene (reference sequence).

The CDR3 DNA reads TGTGCCAGCAGCTTGGCAGGACAGGGGAACTATGGCTACACCTTC. This sequence encodes CASSLAGQGNYGYTF. This sequence joins TRBV5-4 and TRBJ1-2; TRBD1 agrees at 9 bases. The CDR3 extends over 15 amino acids. Per the germline V gene, CDR1 is SGHNT and CDR2 is YYREEE (reference sequence). J was trimmed by 2 bases and V by 0 bases; bases with no gene match: 2.

The chain employs TRBV24-1 and TRBJ2-1, with 9 bases lining up with TRBD1. CDR3 length: 16 amino acids. The ends lost 5 bases at V and 8 bases at J; junction bases unmatched: 12. Germline V gene lookup returns CDR1 KGHDR and CDR2 SFDVKD. The CDR3 sequence is CATSGTGTGRLDEQFF. In nucleotides, the CDR3 is TGTGCCACCAGTGGGACCGGGACAGGGCGCCTTGATGAGCAGTTCTTC.

The CDR3 sequence is CASTRTGMAEKLFF. The CDR3 coding sequence is TGTGCCAGCACCCGGACAGGGATGGCCGAAAAACTGTTTTTT. This chain connects TRBV27 to TRBJ1-4; 8 bases map to TRBD1. The CDR3 runs to 14 residues. Looked up from germline, CDR1 is MNHEY and CDR2 is SMNVEV (reference sequence). The trim removed 7 bases at V and 8 bases at J, leaving 9 bases unmatched.

The chain combines TRBV27 with TRBJ2-1; 11 bases align to TRBD2. This CDR3 has 19 residues. Germline assignment: CDR1 MNHEY and CDR2 SMNVEV (reference sequence). V trimming: 8 bases; J trimming: 0 bases; junction bases outside the gene matches: 15. The CDR3 DNA sequence: TGTGCCAGCCGATCTACCGGGACTAGCGGCTTAAGCTCCTACAATGAGCAGTTCTTC. It is translated as CASRSTGTSGLSSYNEQFF.

The V gene is TRBV25-1, the J gene TRBJ2-3, with 12 nucleotides matching TRBD2. CDR1 and CDR2 from the germline V gene are MGHDK and SYGVNS. This CDR3 is built from 15 residues. V shed 3 bases and J 6 bases; nucleotides not matched to a gene: 4. The CDR3 here is CASSDRLAGVDTQYF. As DNA, the CDR3 is TGTGCCAGCAGTGACCGACTAGCGGGGGTGGATACGCAGTATTTT.

This clonotype was observed a few times. The chain joins TRBV11-2 to TRBJ2-7; 10 positions match TRBD1. The trim removed 5 bases at V and 2 bases at J, leaving 3 bases unmatched. This CDR3 contains 14 residues. Germline CDR1 is SGHAT and CDR2 is FQNNGV. This chain's CDR3 is CASSAGTGAYEQYF. CDR3 nucleotides: TGTGCCAGCAGCGCCGGGACAGGGGCCTACGAGCAGTACTTC.

This rearrangement joins TRBV11-2 to TRBJ2-7, with 8 bases aligning to TRBD1. Trimming removed 5 bases from V and 6 bases from J; junction bases left unmatched: 15. Germline V gene lookup returns CDR1 SGHAT and CDR2 FQNNGV. The CDR3 totals 16 residues. The CDR3 bases are TGTGCCAGCAGCCTCCAGGCGGACAGGGCATTAGGCGAGCAGTACTTC. Amino acid sequence: CASSLQADRALGEQYF.

The V call is TRBV27, the J call TRBJ2-1; 11 bases fit TRBD2. V lost 7 bases to trimming and J lost 0 bases; unmatched junction nucleotides: 5. CDR3 length: 16 amino acids. Germline CDR1 reads MNHEY; CDR2 reads SMNVEV (reference sequence). CDR3 nucleotide sequence: TGTGCCAGCACGCTAGCGGGGGGCCCCTCCTACAATGAGCAGTTCTTC. Translating it yields CASTLAGGPSYNEQFF.

Here the CDR3 reads CASSLGIRNEQFF. The CDR3 DNA reads TGTGCCAGCAGCTTAGGAATTCGCAATGAGCAGTTCTTC. The V call is TRBV7-6, the J call TRBJ2-1; D is unresolved. The V end was cut by 1 base, the J end by 6 bases, with 7 bases between. This CDR3 spans 13 amino acids. Germline V gene data show CDR1 as SGHVS and CDR2 as FNYEAQ.

This clonotype was found many times. The rearrangement uses TRBV7-2 and TRBJ2-5, with no clear D. Trimming stripped 3 bases from V and 5 bases from J, with 19 bases between. The CDR3 is 16 residues long. Germline V lookup: CDR1 SGHTA, CDR2 FQGNSA. The chain's CDR3 is CASSFLVGDYLETQYF. The CDR3 DNA is TGTGCCAGCAGCTTCCTCGTGGGTGATTACCTTGAGACCCAGTACTTC.

The V call is TRBV12-3 or TRBV12-4, the J call TRBJ2-3, with D possibly TRBD1 on 6 matching bases. The ends were cut back, 5 bases at V and 3 bases at J, with 12 bases in the middle. The CDR3 length is 14 residues. The CDR3 spells CASSPRTATDTQYF. CDR3 sequence (DNA): TGTGCCAGCAGTCCCAGGACAGCAACAGATACGCAGTATTTT.

V gene TRBV7-6 combines with J gene TRBJ2-7; TRBD1 is a possible D gene (5 bases). The CDR3 runs to 13 residues. The V end lost 3 bases, the J end lost 5 bases, and 11 bases lay between the germline ends. Per the germline V gene, CDR1 is SGHVS and CDR2 is FNYEAQ. The CDR3 protein is CASSLATRDEQYF. The CDR3, as DNA: TGTGCCAGCAGCTTGGCCACCAGGGACGAGCAGTACTTC.

This clonotype was seen only a few times. The chain uses TRBV7-9 and TRBJ1-2; D remains ambiguous. This CDR3 comprises 16 residues. The V gene's germline CDR1 is SEHNR and CDR2 FQNEAQ (reference sequence). Trimming pared 6 bases from V and 3 bases from J, leaving 20 bases between. CDR3: CASSSLSETADYGYTF. The CDR3 bases are TGTGCCAGCAGTTCTCTATCGGAAACAGCTGACTATGGCTACACCTTC.

The chain is built from TRBV4-1 and TRBJ2-5, with D unclear. The ends were cut back, 6 bases at V and 5 bases at J, with 13 bases in the middle. CDR3 length: 13 amino acids. Per germline, CDR1 MGHRA and CDR2 YSYEKL. The CDR3 DNA sequence: TGCGCCAGCAGTTCAACCCTGGAGGAGACCCAGTACTTC. Encoded protein: CASSSTLEETQYF.

V gene TRBV12-3 or TRBV12-4 combines with J gene TRBJ1-2; D is uncertain. The CDR3 loop spans 13 amino acids. Trimming cost V 2 bases and J 4 bases, with 8 bases left between them. CDR3 nucleotides: TGTGCCAGCAGTTTAAGCTCCGTCTATGGCTACACCTTC. Translated, it gives CASSLSSVYGYTF.